The next 3 T cell receptor beta chains were all read from a single sample in a study of CD8+CD57+ T cells in acquired aplastic anemia (dated by TCRdb to 2016 to 2019). Patients chosen for sequencing had shown expansion of CD8+CD57+ cells by flow cytometry. The reads were generated on an Illumina HiSeq 2000. Profiling of TCR beta VDJ combinations and CDR3 sequences used genomic DNA as the template. TCRdb reran the public reads through fastp at Q25 and MiXCR, keeping productive beta chains. When rows share a CDR3 protein, they turn into one entry using the most common DNA and genes. The sample data list about 120,000 distinct CDR3 sequences, and approximately 61% of these were observed just once. The top ten hold approximately 28% of the sample. Input material: sorted CD4+, CD8+, or CD8+CD57+ T cells (not recorded which) from PBMCs. These receptor sequences come from a human donor with aplastic anemia.

The rearrangement joins TRBV2 to TRBJ1-5; 9 bases are a match to TRBD1. The germline V gene encodes CDR1 SNHLY and CDR2 FYNNEI. V lost 6 bases, J lost 1 base, and 10 bases stayed unmatched. This CDR3 has 17 amino acids. CDR3 protein: CASRGYGTGKSNQPQHF. The CDR3 DNA reads as TGTGCCAGCAGGGGTTACGGGACAGGGAAAAGCAATCAGCCCCAGCATTTT.

This clonotype was counted between two and nine times. CDR3 in amino acids: CASSSGVGEGYEQYF. In nucleotides, the CDR3 is TGTGCCAGCAGCTCCGGGGTAGGTGAGGGCTACGAGCAGTACTTC. The V and J genes are TRBV7-2 and TRBJ2-7, with a tentative D call TRBD2 (5 bases). The CDR3 spans 15 residues. Germline V CDR1 and CDR2: SGHTA, FQGNSA. Trimming took off 4 bases at V and 3 bases at J, with 16 bases between the two ends.

This clonotype was recorded many times. The rearrangement joins TRBV4-1 to TRBJ2-1, with unresolved D. Trimming took 1 base from V and 6 from J, leaving 7 bases between them. Germline V gives CDR1 MGHRA, CDR2 YSYEKL. CDR3 length: 13 residues. The CDR3 sequence: CASSQVWGNEQFF. The CDR3 coding sequence is TGCGCCAGCAGCCAAGTCTGGGGCAATGAGCAGTTCTTC.